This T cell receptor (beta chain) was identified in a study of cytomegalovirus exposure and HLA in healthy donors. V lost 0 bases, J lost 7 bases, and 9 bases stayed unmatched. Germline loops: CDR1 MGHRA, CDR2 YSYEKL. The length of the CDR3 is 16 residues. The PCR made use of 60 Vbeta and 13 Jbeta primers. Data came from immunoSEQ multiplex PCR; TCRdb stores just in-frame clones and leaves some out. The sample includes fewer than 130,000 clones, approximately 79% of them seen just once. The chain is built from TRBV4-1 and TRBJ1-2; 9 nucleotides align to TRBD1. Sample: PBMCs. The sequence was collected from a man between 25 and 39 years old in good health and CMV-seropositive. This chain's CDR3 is CASSQDIGTGSGGYTF. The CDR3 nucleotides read TGCGCCAGCAGCCAAGATATTGGGACAGGGAGTGGTGGCTACACCTTC.